These 29 T cell receptor beta chains were sequenced from one sample in a study of blood T cells in healthy people across ages. It was with a sample-barcoded 5' primer and a J-beta primer mix that a second PCR of roughly 6 to 12 cycles was run. Each CDR3 protein gets one entry after TCRdb re-called the 5' RACE reads with MiXCR. The sample comprises about a million distinct CDR3 sequences, 45% to 60% of which are singletons, and about a fifth rests with the top ten. Sequencing was performed on blood. Receptors originate from a woman aged 55-70 years in good health.

This chain joins TRBV20-1 and TRBJ2-1; perhaps D is TRBD1 or TRBD2 (5 bases each). The CDR3 loop spans 16 amino acids. Trimming shortened V by 0 bases and J by 1 base, and 13 bases separated the two germline ends. Germline lookup yields CDR1 DFQATT and CDR2 SNEGSKA (reference sequence). The CDR3 here is CSARDGTGRSYNEQFF. The CDR3 nucleotides are TGCAGTGCTAGAGATGGGACGGGACGATCCTACAATGAGCAGTTCTTC.

The chain employs TRBV20-1 and TRBJ2-3, with D possibly being TRBD2 (6 bases). Between the trimmed V and J ends, which lost 0 bases and 0 bases, there was a span of 19 bases. CDR1 is DFQATT and CDR2 is SNEGSKA in the germline V gene (reference sequence). The CDR3 length is 18 residues. The CDR3 sequence is CSARDLLRSGGSTDTQYF. CDR3 nucleotides: TGCAGTGCTAGAGATCTACTTAGAAGCGGAGGGAGCACAGATACGCAGTATTTT.

On this clonotype: An end of the junction does not agree with germline; a read error may underlie this. This chain links TRBV29-1 with TRBJ2-7, with 9 positions matching TRBD1. The germline V gene encodes CDR1 SQVTM and CDR2 ANQGSEA. The CDR3 covers 14 residues. CDR3 region: CSVDTTGGYNERYF. CDR3 sequence (DNA): TGCAGCGTCGATACCACAGGGGGCTACAATGAGCGGTACTTC.

This clonotype turned up a few times. This chain uses TRBV6-5 with TRBJ2-5; D tentatively fits TRBD1 or TRBD2 (6 bases each). Germline V gene lookup returns CDR1 MNHEY and CDR2 SVGAGI. The CDR3 has 14 residues. V lost 0 bases and J 5 bases, leaving 10 bases between the germline ends. CDR3 loop: CASSYSTGGETQYF. CDR3 DNA sequence: TGTGCCAGCAGTTACTCGACCGGGGGCGAGACCCAGTACTTC.

V is TRBV24-1 and J is TRBJ2-5; the D call may be TRBD1 or TRBD2 (6 bases each). Germline V lookup: CDR1 KGHDR, CDR2 SFDVKD. V was clipped by 5 bases and J by 2 bases, with 14 bases between them. CDR3 length equals 15 residues. The CDR3 reads CATSALRGVQETQYF. The CDR3 DNA sequence: TGTGCCACCAGTGCCCTAAGGGGGGTTCAAGAGACCCAGTACTTC.

The chain links TRBV30 to TRBJ1-1, with D possibly TRBD1 on 6 matching bases. This CDR3 spans 13 amino acids. V was cut by 1 base and J by 4 bases, with 10 bases left in between. Germline assignment: CDR1 GTSNPN and CDR2 SVGIG (reference sequence). CDR3: CAWSAGAFTEAFF. In DNA, the CDR3 is TGTGCCTGGAGTGCGGGGGCGTTCACTGAAGCTTTCTTT.

This clonotype was seen only a few times. The chain employs TRBV11-2 and TRBJ2-3, with a possible D match to TRBD1 (5 bases). The V end lost 5 bases, the J end lost 0 bases, and 12 bases lay between the germline ends. Germline CDR1 SGHAT, CDR2 FQNNGV. The CDR3 sequence is 15 residues long. The CDR3 sequence: CASSTGDTSTDTQYF. CDR3 in DNA: TGTGCCAGCAGCACAGGTGACACTAGCACAGATACGCAGTATTTT.

The gene calls are TRBV7-9 and TRBJ2-7; D could derive from TRBD1 or TRBD2 (5 bases each). With 3 bases removed from V and 7 bases from J, the gap between germline ends came to 22 bases. Germline assignment: CDR1 SEHNR and CDR2 FQNEAQ (reference sequence). This CDR3 spans 16 amino acids. The CDR3: CASSFFGTKKYNEQYF. The CDR3 region has the DNA TGTGCCAGCAGCTTTTTTGGGACCAAAAAATACAATGAGCAGTACTTC.

The chain recombines TRBV24-1 with TRBJ2-3; TRBD2 matches 7 bases. Germline V lookup: CDR1 KGHDR, CDR2 SFDVKD. The CDR3 length is 15 residues. The trim removed 9 bases at V and 0 bases at J, leaving 8 bases unmatched. The CDR3 here is CATVKTGGSTDTQYF. CDR3 nucleotides: TGTGCCACCGTGAAAACGGGAGGAAGCACAGATACGCAGTATTTT.

The CDR3 region is CSARMGEETQYF. The CDR3, as DNA: TGCAGTGCTAGGATGGGTGAAGAGACCCAGTACTTC. This chain links TRBV20-1 with TRBJ2-5; D remains unclear. V lost 3 bases and J lost 3, with 8 bases in between. CDR3 size: 12 residues. Germline values: CDR1 DFQATT, CDR2 SNEGSKA (reference sequence).

The genes are TRBV12-3 or TRBV12-4 and TRBJ2-7; 7 nucleotides match TRBD2. The J call is doubtful: the DNA matches TRBJ2-5 better. The CDR3 loop spans 14 amino acids. CDR3: CASSQRDGGETQYF. CDR3 coding DNA: TGTGCCAGCAGCCAGCGGGATGGGGGAGAGACCCAGTACTTC.

A single count supports this clonotype. The chain has TRBV12-3 or TRBV12-4 and TRBJ1-1, with D unresolved. The V end was cut by 5 bases, the J end by 1 base, with 11 bases between. The CDR3 extends over 14 amino acids. The CDR3, as DNA: TGTGCCAGCAGTAGTTACCCAGCGAACACTGAAGCTTTCTTT. It yields the protein CASSSYPANTEAFF.

Comment on this clonotype: The junction departs from the called germline gene at one end, perhaps through a read error. The chain combines TRBV28 with TRBJ2-3; 8 nucleotides line up with TRBD2. The V gene's germline CDR1 is MDHEN and CDR2 SYDVKM. This CDR3 contains 15 residues. The CDR3 here is CASGLASGYTDTQYF. CDR3 sequence (DNA): TGTGCCAGCGGTTTGGCTAGCGGGTACACAGATACGCAGTATTTT.

The V gene is TRBV14, the J gene TRBJ2-7; maybe TRBD2 (7 bases). The length of the CDR3 is 15 residues. V lost 4 bases and J lost 3, with 16 bases in between. The germline CDR1 and CDR2 sequences are SGHDN and FVKESK. The CDR3: CASSPLTGLDYEQYF. In DNA, the CDR3 is TGTGCCAGCAGCCCCTTGACAGGACTAGACTACGAGCAGTACTTC.

This sequence joins TRBV24-1 and TRBJ2-3; TRBD2 aligns across 9 bases. This CDR3 comprises 14 residues. J gave up 0 bases and V 9 bases, and 3 bases lay outside the gene matches. Germline lookup yields CDR1 KGHDR and CDR2 SFDVKD. CDR3 bases: TGTGCCACCGCTAGCGGGACCAGCACAGATACGCAGTATTTT. This sequence encodes CATASGTSTDTQYF.

This clonotype was recorded a few times. The chain links TRBV13 to TRBJ2-5; TRBD1 matches at 8 bases. Germline V gene sequence: CDR1 PRHDT, CDR2 FYEKMQ (reference sequence). Germline trimming cut 0 bases from V and 4 bases from J; bases unmatched to any gene: 10. CDR3 size: 17 residues. CDR3 bases: TGTGCCAGCAGCTTAGGGCAGGGGGCTTACGGAAGAGAGACCCAGTACTTC. Translation: CASSLGQGAYGRETQYF.

J is TRBJ2-7 and V is TRBV28, with D maybe TRBD2 (7 bases). The germline V gene encodes CDR1 MDHEN and CDR2 SYDVKM. The V end lost 2 bases, the J end lost 2 bases, and 31 bases lay between the germline ends. The length of the CDR3 is 21 residues. This CDR3 is CASSLMDSPAASGKEAYEQYF. CDR3 nucleotide sequence: TGTGCCAGCAGTTTAATGGACAGTCCGGCGGCTAGCGGAAAGGAGGCCTACGAGCAGTACTTC.

This clonotype was picked up many times. This chain joins TRBV7-8 and TRBJ1-2, with 8 nucleotides matching TRBD1. Trimming at V came to 5 bases and at J to 0 bases, leaving 2 bases not matched to a gene. This CDR3 spans 14 amino acids. Germline-derived CDR1 and CDR2 are SGHVS and FQNEAQ. CDR3 nucleotides: TGTGCCAGCAGCCCGGGACAGGCTAACTATGGCTACACCTTC. Amino acid sequence: CASSPGQANYGYTF.

This clonotype has a single count. The genes are TRBV27 and TRBJ2-6; D gene unclear. This CDR3 spans 16 amino acids. V was clipped by 4 bases and J by 0 bases, with 10 bases between them. Germline-derived CDR1 and CDR2 are MNHEY and SMNVEV (reference sequence). The CDR3 loop is CASSWPFGSGANVLTF. DNA for the CDR3: TGTGCCAGCAGTTGGCCTTTCGGCTCTGGGGCCAACGTCCTGACTTTC.

Only a few counts were recorded for this clonotype. This sequence joins TRBV12-3 or TRBV12-4 and TRBJ2-3, with 9 bases lining up with TRBD2. V dropped 2 bases and J dropped 3; count of bases not matched to a gene: 6. The CDR3 spans 16 residues. This CDR3 reads CASSLLSGRYTDTQYF. The CDR3 bases are TGTGCCAGCAGTTTATTGAGCGGGAGGTATACAGATACGCAGTATTTT.

This clonotype was observed many times. The V call is TRBV4-1, the J call TRBJ2-1, with D perhaps matching TRBD2 (6 bases). Germline values: CDR1 MGHRA, CDR2 YSYEKL. V lost 2 bases and J 6 bases, leaving 11 bases between the germline ends. The CDR3 totals 14 residues. CDR3 sequence (DNA): TGCGCCAGCAGCCAATCCGCACTAGCCAATGAGCAGTTCTTC. This gives the protein CASSQSALANEQFF.

CDR3: CASSVGQAETQYF. Written as DNA, the CDR3 is TGTGCCAGCAGCGTAGGACAGGCAGAGACCCAGTACTTC. V and J are TRBV9 and TRBJ2-5; D is possibly TRBD1 (6 bases). CDR3 length: 13 residues. Looked up from germline, CDR1 is SGDLS and CDR2 is YYNGEE. V lost 0 bases and J lost 4, with 7 bases in between.

This clonotype was detected only a few times. V gene TRBV20-1 combines with J gene TRBJ2-6, with no clear D. Germline V CDR1 and CDR2: DFQATT, SNEGSKA (reference sequence). V was cut by 5 bases and J by 0 bases, with 11 bases left in between. The length of the CDR3 is 15 residues. The DNA of the CDR3 is TGCAGTGCTTATGTGGGGTTCTCTGGGGCCAACGTCCTGACTTTC. Translation gives CSAYVGFSGANVLTF.

This clonotype was seen once. The rearrangement joins TRBV15 to TRBJ2-2; 12 bases align to TRBD2. CDR1 and CDR2 from the germline V gene are LNHNV and YYDKDF (reference sequence). V trimming: 1 base; J trimming: 7 bases; junction bases outside the gene matches: 4. The CDR3 runs to 16 residues. The chain's CDR3 is CATSRGGLAGNGELFF. CDR3 bases: TGTGCCACCAGCAGAGGTGGACTAGCGGGAAACGGGGAGCTGTTTTTT. Together with reference TRBV15 and TRBJ2-2, the CDR3 gives the full variable domain: DAMVIQNPRYQVTQFGKPVTLSCSQTLNHNVMYWYQQKSSQAPKLLFHYYDKDFNNEADTPDNFQSRRPNTSFCFLDIRSPGLGDTAMYLCATSRGGLAGNGELFFGEGSRLTVL.

This chain links TRBV29-1 with TRBJ1-1; D is ambiguous. V was trimmed by 5 bases and J by 0 bases, leaving 10 bases between them. This CDR3 is built from 13 residues. CDR1 and CDR2 from the germline V gene are SQVTM and ANQGSEA. The chain's CDR3 is CSVRTVMNTEAFF. The DNA of the CDR3 is TGCAGCGTTAGGACGGTCATGAACACTGAAGCTTTCTTT.

The chain combines TRBV7-9 with TRBJ1-2; D gene ambiguous. Trimming pared 5 bases from V and 1 base from J, leaving 11 bases between. The CDR3 runs to 14 residues. Germline loops: CDR1 SEHNR, CDR2 FQNEAQ (reference sequence). The CDR3 nucleotides are TGTGCCAGCAGCGAAATTCCAGTTAACTATGGCTACACCTTC. Amino acid sequence: CASSEIPVNYGYTF.

A word on this clonotype: One junction end disagrees with the germline gene, perhaps due to a read error. The chain is built from TRBV14 and TRBJ2-3; the D gene is possibly TRBD1 (5 bases). Per the germline V gene, CDR1 is SGHDN and CDR2 is FVKESK. This CDR3 region has 18 residues. CDR3 residues: CASSLFPIIGKGADTRYF. The CDR3 coding sequence is TGTGCCAGCAGCCTTTTCCCTATTATCGGTAAAGGGGCAGATACGCGGTATTTT.

The chain's CDR3 is CASSLRHSGGTDTQYF. The CDR3 nucleotides read TGTGCCAGCAGTCTGCGGCATAGCGGGGGCACAGATACGCAGTATTTT. V and J are TRBV6-5 and TRBJ2-3, with TRBD2 identical over 8 bases. The CDR3 has 16 residues. The germline CDR1 and CDR2 sequences are MNHEY and SVGAGI. V dropped 5 bases and J dropped 1; count of bases not matched to a gene: 8.

V usage is TRBV12-3 or TRBV12-4 and J usage is TRBJ2-1; TRBD2 matches 10 bases. This CDR3 is 15 amino acids long. The V gene end was trimmed by 5 bases and the J gene end by 6 bases; junction bases not matched to a gene: 7. This chain's CDR3 is CASSIGTSDSNEQFF. In DNA, the CDR3 is TGTGCCAGCAGTATCGGGACTAGCGACTCCAATGAGCAGTTCTTC.